The 28 T cell receptor beta chains given below trace back to one sample, sequenced in a study of T cells after posttransplantation cyclophosphamide. This table comes from immunoSEQ multiplex PCR, and its TCRdb copy is limited to in-frame clones, with some not included. The sample shows about 12,000 clones, no singletons; the ten largest hold about 7.1%. Sample: PBMCs. The origin of the receptors is a woman aged 40 to 50 in good health, CMV-negative, and a related stem cell transplant donor.

This clone was seen ten or more times. The chain is built from TRBV18 and TRBJ2-1; 10 bases line up with TRBD2. Germline V gene data show CDR1 as KGHSH and CDR2 as LQKENI. The CDR3 sequence is 19 residues long. V lost 6 bases and J lost 0; bases outside the gene matches: 14. The CDR3 nucleotides read TGTGCCAGCTCTCGCGGTGGAGCGGGGGGGTCTAGCTCCTACAATGAGCAGTTCTTC. Translated, it gives CASSRGGAGGSSSYNEQFF.

This clone was picked up many times. This chain uses TRBV5-8 with TRBJ2-7, with TRBD1 matching 7 bases. V dropped 5 bases and J dropped 4; count of bases not matched to a gene: 9. The germline gives CDR1 SGHTS, CDR2 YDEGEE. This CDR3 region has 14 residues. CDR3 in amino acids: CASRHPGQKYEQYF. DNA for the CDR3: TGTGCCAGCAGACACCCGGGACAGAAATACGAGCAGTACTTC.

This clone has at least ten counts. The chain employs TRBV7-9 and TRBJ2-7, with D perhaps being TRBD1 or TRBD2 (6 bases each). CDR1 is SEHNR, CDR2 FQNEAQ, per germline (reference sequence). The CDR3 has 14 amino acids. V lost 2 bases to trimming and J lost 6 bases, with 14 bases between them. This CDR3 is CASSLFGRGGEQYF. The DNA for the CDR3 is TGTGCCAGCAGCTTATTCGGCAGGGGAGGCGAGCAGTACTTC.

This clone was seen at least ten times. The chain is built from TRBV14 and TRBJ2-7; the D is unclear. The CDR3 has 13 amino acids. V was trimmed by 1 base and J by 2 bases, leaving 6 bases between them. The germline V gene has CDR1 SGHDN and CDR2 FVKESK. The CDR3 DNA follows: TGTGCCAGCAGCCAAGGACGGGCCTACGAGCAGTACTTC. Translation gives CASSQGRAYEQYF.

This clone appeared many times. The chain links TRBV28 to TRBJ1-4; 7 bases fit TRBD1. Germline V lookup: CDR1 MDHEN, CDR2 SYDVKM. The CDR3 has 17 amino acids. V trimming: 6 bases; J trimming: 8 bases; junction bases outside the gene matches: 18. The CDR3 protein is CASSLVSRGPLNEKLFF. The DNA of the CDR3 is TGTGCCAGCAGCTTAGTGAGTAGGGGGCCCCTAAACGAAAAACTGTTTTTT.

This clone was seen repeatedly, ten times or more. V gene TRBV9 combines with J gene TRBJ2-3; a possible D gene is TRBD2 (6 bases). V dropped 4 bases and J dropped 7 bases, with 16 bases sitting between them. The CDR3 is made up of 14 amino acids. Germline assignment: CDR1 SGDLS and CDR2 YYNGEE. The CDR3 loop is CASSLERVRNTQYF. The CDR3 bases are TGTGCCAGCAGCCTGGAGCGGGTAAGGAATACGCAGTATTTT. Together with reference TRBV9 and TRBJ2-3, the CDR3 gives the full variable domain: DSGVTQTPKHLITATGQRVTLRCSPRSGDLSVYWYQQSLDQGLQFLIQYYNGEERAKGNILERFSAQQFPDLHSELNLSSLELGDSALYFCASSLERVRNTQYFGPGTRLTVL.

In its sample, this clone was seen many times. This chain links TRBV6-5 with TRBJ1-2, with D maybe TRBD1 (5 bases). Germline lookup yields CDR1 MNHEY and CDR2 SVGAGI. This CDR3 has 11 amino acids. Trimming took 6 bases from V and 8 from J, leaving 10 bases between them. This chain's CDR3 is CASRRGGGYTF. The CDR3 nucleotides are TGTGCCAGCAGGAGGGGTGGCGGCTACACCTTC.

The table lists this clone with many counts. V is TRBV5-1 and J is TRBJ2-7, with TRBD1 matching over 12 bases. Trimming took 1 base from V and 4 from J; bases not matched to a gene: 6. Germline CDR1 SGHRS, CDR2 YFSETQ. CDR3 size: 16 residues. The CDR3 coding sequence is TGCGCCAGCAGCTTGCAGGGACAGGGGGCGTCTTACGAGCAGTACTTC. Encoded protein: CASSLQGQGASYEQYF.

This clone was counted ten times or more. The chain carries TRBV12-3 or TRBV12-4 and TRBJ2-3, with D maybe TRBD2 (6 bases). Trimming left V 3 bases short and J 4 bases short, with 14 bases between. The CDR3 length is 15 residues. The CDR3 DNA sequence: TGTGCCAGCAGTTTGATGGCGGGGCCGGCAGATACGCAGTATTTT. This sequence encodes CASSLMAGPADTQYF.

This clone came up many times. V gene TRBV27 combines with J gene TRBJ1-6; 8 nucleotides match TRBD1. Germline CDR1 and CDR2: MNHEY and SMNVEV (reference sequence). The CDR3 spans 14 residues. The trim removed 4 bases at V and 11 bases at J, leaving 7 bases unmatched. The CDR3 loop reads CASSSAGGTTPLHF. CDR3 DNA sequence: TGTGCCAGCAGTTCGGCAGGGGGCACGACACCCCTCCACTTT.

In this sample, this clone turned up many times. V usage is TRBV2 and J usage is TRBJ1-6; D ambiguous. CDR1 SNHLY and CDR2 FYNNEI come from the germline V gene. V gave up 2 bases and J gave up 1 base, with 12 bases separating them. The CDR3 sequence is 17 residues long. This chain's CDR3 is CASSETPRWSYNSPLHF. CDR3 nucleotides: TGTGCCAGCAGTGAAACGCCTAGATGGTCCTATAATTCACCCCTCCACTTT.

At least ten counts were recorded for this clone. The rearrangement joins TRBV19 to TRBJ2-3, with D unclear. CDR1 and CDR2 (germline): LNHDA, SQIVND (reference sequence). This CDR3 has 13 amino acids. Deletions cut 5 bases from V and 2 bases from J, with 8 bases between. CDR3 in amino acids: CASSLLNTDTQYF. In DNA, the CDR3 is TGTGCCAGTAGTTTATTAAACACAGATACGCAGTATTTT. Combining the CDR3 with reference TRBV19 and TRBJ2-3 gives the whole variable domain DGGITQSPKYLFRKEGQNVTLSCEQNLNHDAMYWYRQDPGQGLRLIYYSQIVNDFQKGDIAEGYSVSREKKESFPLTVTSAQKNPTAFYLCASSLLNTDTQYFGPGTRLTVL.

This clone was picked up many times. The genes are TRBV6-5 and TRBJ1-2; 10 bases fit TRBD1. CDR1 and CDR2 (germline): MNHEY, SVGAGI. The CDR3 totals 14 residues. V dropped 5 bases and J dropped 5; count of bases not matched to a gene: 5. As DNA, the CDR3 is TGTGCCAGCAGTAAACCGGGACAGGGGTATGGCTACACCTTC. Protein product: CASSKPGQGYGYTF.

This clone was found many times. The CDR3 sequence is CASSLGGGVYGYTF. The DNA for the CDR3 is TGTGCCAGCAGCTTAGGAGGGGGCGTCTATGGCTACACCTTC. The chain carries TRBV7-2 and TRBJ1-2; 7 bases are a match to TRBD1. The junction had 3 bases not matched to a gene; V was cut back by 1 base and J by 4 bases. CDR3 length equals 14 residues. Germline CDR1 is SGHTA and CDR2 is FQGNSA. Variable domain in full (rest from reference TRBV7-2 and TRBJ1-2): GAGVSQSPSNKVTEKGKDVELRCDPISGHTALYWYRQSLGQGLEFLIYFQGNSAPDKSGLPSDRFSAERTGGSVSTLTIQRTQQEDSAVYLCASSLGGGVYGYTFGSGTRLTVV.

This clone was observed at least ten times. V usage is TRBV5-6 and J usage is TRBJ2-3; 12 bases fit TRBD2. Trimming removed 5 bases from V and 0 bases from J; junction bases left unmatched: 4. Germline V gives CDR1 SGHDT, CDR2 YYEEEE. This CDR3 has 16 amino acids. CDR3: CASSRTSGVSTDTQYF. Written as DNA, the CDR3 is TGTGCCAGCAGTCGGACTAGCGGGGTCAGCACAGATACGCAGTATTTT.

In its sample, this clone was seen many times. The V call is TRBV6-2 or TRBV6-3, the J call TRBJ2-7; 9 bases fit TRBD2. This CDR3 has 14 amino acids. V lost 4 bases to trimming and J lost 7 bases; unmatched junction nucleotides: 8. Germline V lookup: CDR1 MNHEY, CDR2 SVGEGT. CDR3 amino acids: CASSFSGRSPEQYF. DNA of the CDR3: TGTGCCAGCAGTTTCAGCGGGAGGAGTCCGGAGCAGTACTTC.

This clone has at least ten counts. This chain joins TRBV6-2 or TRBV6-3 and TRBJ2-2; 12 nucleotides agree with TRBD2. The CDR3 spans 15 residues. With 7 bases clipped from V and 4 bases from J, the junction kept 4 bases outside the gene matches. Germline V gene sequence: CDR1 MNHEY, CDR2 SVGEGT. The CDR3 sequence: CASTEGLAGTGELFF. CDR3 DNA: TGTGCCAGCACCGAGGGACTAGCGGGCACCGGGGAGCTGTTTTTT.

This clone occurred many times. This chain connects TRBV6-5 to TRBJ1-2; 12 bases line up with TRBD1. Germline values: CDR1 MNHEY, CDR2 SVGAGI. There are 15 residues in the CDR3. The V and J ends lost 5 bases and 4 bases, in that order; junction bases with no gene match: 5. The chain's CDR3 is CASSPGTGGSYGYTF. CDR3 nucleotide sequence: TGTGCCAGCAGTCCTGGGACAGGGGGCAGCTATGGCTACACCTTC.

This clone occurred many times. The rearrangement joins TRBV10-3 to TRBJ2-1; D is undetermined. The germline gives CDR1 ENHRY, CDR2 SYGVKD. The CDR3 is 11 amino acids. V lost 5 bases and J 8 bases, leaving 7 bases between the germline ends. CDR3 in DNA: TGTGCCATCAGTTATCAGGATGAGCAGTTCTTC. Translated, it gives CAISYQDEQFF.

This clone has a count of ten or more. The rearrangement links TRBV6-1 to TRBJ2-7, with TRBD1 matching 10 bases. CDR1 is MNHNS, CDR2 SASEGT, per germline. The V segment lost 0 bases and the J segment 4 bases; nucleotides outside the gene matches: 3. CDR3 length equals 15 residues. The CDR3 sequence is CASSEARTGGYEQYF. The CDR3 nucleotides read TGTGCCAGCAGTGAAGCCCGGACAGGGGGGTACGAGCAGTACTTC.

This clone came up many times. The rearrangement links TRBV5-5 to TRBJ2-2; D is unresolved. The length of the CDR3 is 15 residues. V lost 1 base and J lost 0, with 7 bases in between. From germline, CDR1 is SGHKS and CDR2 YYEKEE (reference sequence). The CDR3 nucleotides read TGTGCCAGCAGCTTGTGGGCTACGAACACCGGGGAGCTGTTTTTT. Its translation is CASSLWATNTGELFF.

This clone was seen repeatedly, ten times or more. CDR3 in DNA: TGTGCCAGCTCCCCCCCGGGAGCGGGAGGGGCCTACAATGAGCAGTTCTTC. It is translated as CASSPPGAGGAYNEQFF. This chain links TRBV18 with TRBJ2-1; 10 bases agree with TRBD2. CDR3 length: 17 amino acids. Trimming removed 6 bases from V and 2 bases from J; junction bases left unmatched: 10. Germline V gene sequence: CDR1 KGHSH, CDR2 LQKENI.

This clone was counted ten times or more. The chain combines TRBV19 with TRBJ2-1, with 7 bases lining up with TRBD2. The CDR3 consists of 13 residues. The V gene end was trimmed by 7 bases and the J gene end by 4 bases; junction bases not matched to a gene: 4. The germline V gene has CDR1 LNHDA and CDR2 SQIVND (reference sequence). This chain's CDR3 is CASNSREYNEQFF. CDR3 coding DNA: TGTGCCAGTAACTCGCGGGAGTACAATGAGCAGTTCTTC.

This clone was detected ten times or more. CDR3 bases: TGTGCCAGCAGCACCCGACAGGGGGACACCATATATTTT. Translating gives CASSTRQGDTIYF. The J gene is TRBJ1-3, the V gene TRBV9; 9 nucleotides align to TRBD1. With V trimmed by 4 bases and J by 8 bases, 4 bases remained unmatched. CDR1 SGDLS and CDR2 YYNGEE come from the germline V gene. The length of the CDR3 is 13 residues.

This clone was counted only a few times. The rearrangement uses TRBV4-2 and TRBJ2-2; TRBD2 agrees at 7 bases. The CDR3 loop spans 15 amino acids. Unmatched junction bases numbered 7, after V lost 3 bases and J lost 6 bases. Germline V CDR1 and CDR2: LGHNA, YNFKEQ. As DNA, the CDR3 is TGTGCCAGCAGCCAGAACACGGGGGGATCCGGGGAGCTGTTTTTT. Amino acids: CASSQNTGGSGELFF.

In its sample, this clone was seen many times. The V call is TRBV6-4, the J call TRBJ2-2; 7 bases are shared with TRBD1. Trimming removed 2 bases from V and 6 bases from J; junction bases left unmatched: 0. Per germline, CDR1 MRHNA and CDR2 SNTAGT. This CDR3 spans 13 amino acids. DNA of the CDR3: TGTGCCAGCAGTGACCAGGGGGCCGGGGAGCTGTTTTTT. Its protein is CASSDQGAGELFF.

This clone was observed at least ten times. This sequence joins TRBV12-3 or TRBV12-4 and TRBJ2-7; no clear D gene. CDR3 length equals 12 residues. V lost 6 bases and J 3 bases, leaving 9 bases between the germline ends. CDR3 in amino acids: CASSLNGYEQYF. The CDR3, as DNA: TGTGCCAGCAGCTTAAACGGCTACGAGCAGTACTTC.

This clone was counted many times. The sample holds other DNA sequences that translate to the same CDR3. V usage is TRBV18 and J usage is TRBJ2-7, with D possibly being TRBD2 (6 bases). This CDR3 is built from 14 residues. V gave up 3 bases and J gave up 0 bases, with 9 bases separating them. CDR1 and CDR2 (germline): KGHSH, LQKENI. CDR3 amino acids: CASSPGTASYEQYF. CDR3 nucleotide sequence: TGTGCCAGCTCACCTGGGACTGCCTCCTACGAGCAGTACTTC. The entire variable domain, with the rest obtained from reference TRBV18 and TRBJ2-7, is as follows: NAGVMQNPRHLVRRRGQEARLRCSPMKGHSHVYWYRQLPEEGLKFMVYLQKENIIDESGMPKERFSAEFPKEGPSILRIQQVVRGDSAAYFCASSPGTASYEQYFGPGTRLTVT.